The T cell receptor (beta chain) described here comes from a study of CD8 T cells in ankylosing spondylitis. Whole-study findings and limits: Some of these motif variants have turned up before, in reports on reactive arthritis synovial fluid and blood. Among TCR beta sequences, a motif of under 10 highly homologous variants appeared characteristic of ankylosing spondylitis blood.

In the case of this clonotype: The antigen is undetermined.

Germline V CDR1 and CDR2: SEHNR, FQNEAQ (reference sequence). The V end was cut by 5 bases, the J end by 1 base, with 13 bases between. The CDR3 is 15 residues long. By quantitative 5'-RACE with molecular barcodes, the TCR beta libraries were made. TCRdb processed the 5' RACE reads anew with MiXCR; each CDR3 protein has one entry. The table records 100,000 to 150,000 distinct CDR3 sequences, under 20% of them present only once. The chain employs TRBV7-9 and TRBJ2-3; the D is unclear. The sequenced sample consisted of blood, either unsorted or a sorted T cell fraction (not recorded which). The clonotype originates from a male donor with ankylosing spondylitis. CDR3 sequence: CASSHLVQGTDTQYF. The CDR3 nucleotides are TGTGCCAGCAGCCATCTAGTTCAGGGCACAGATACGCAGTATTTT.